This T cell receptor (beta chain) appears in the sequencing data of a study of control samples from healthy donors and cancer patients. With 2 bases removed from V and 0 bases from J, the gap between germline ends came to 7 bases. Germline CDR1 is SGHAT and CDR2 is FQNNGV. The CDR3 sequence is 15 residues long. Generated by immunoSEQ multiplex PCR, the TCRdb table keeps only in-frame clones and is missing some. The sample carries under 110,000 clones, around 89% recorded once. The source material was blood. The rearrangement joins TRBV11-2 to TRBJ2-2; D uncertain. The TCR sequence derives from a man aged 25 to 40 in good health. The CDR3 bases are TGTGCCAGCAGCTTATATTTAGCGAACACCGGGGAGCTGTTTTTT. It translates to CASSLYLANTGELFF. The full variable domain, its missing parts supplied by reference TRBV11-2 and TRBJ2-2, is EAGVAQSPRYKIIEKRQSVAFWCNPISGHATLYWYQQILGQGPKLLIQFQNNGVVDDSQLPKDRFSAERLKGVDSTLKIQPAKLEDSAVYLCASSLYLANTGELFFGEGSRLTVL.